The 21 T cell receptor beta chains in this list originate from one sample, sequenced in a study of blood T cell repertoires in COVID-19 (TCRdb year 2020). Libraries came from the immunoSEQ multiplex PCR assay. TCRdb retrieved this table from immuneACCESS and kept in-frame rearrangements only. Not all clones are present; in checked studies, unresolved V genes account for under half, and no reason is known for the remainder. The sample table shows some 390,000 clones, and around nine tenths are seen once. The ten largest clones add up to under 3% of the sample. Material for sequencing was peripheral blood. The origin of the receptors is a human donor in a cohort sampled during active COVID-19.

The chain is built from TRBV2 and TRBJ2-3, with TRBD2 matching 9 bases. The CDR3 length is 14 residues. J was trimmed by 2 bases and V by 8 bases; bases with no gene match: 5. Looked up from germline, CDR1 is SNHLY and CDR2 is FYNNEI. The CDR3 sequence: CASQAGGITDTQYF. The CDR3, as DNA: TGTGCCAGCCAAGCGGGGGGCATCACAGATACGCAGTATTTT.

The chain uses TRBV5-1 and TRBJ2-5, with TRBD2 as a possible D gene (6 bases). CDR1 is SGHRS and CDR2 is YFSETQ in the germline V gene. The CDR3 has 12 residues. Trimming removed 7 bases from V and 0 bases from J, with 7 bases in between. The chain's CDR3 is CASGDYQETQYF. The DNA of the CDR3 is TGCGCCAGCGGGGACTACCAAGAGACCCAGTACTTC.

The chain is built from TRBV18 and TRBJ2-5, with 9 bases aligning to TRBD2. Germline V gene lookup returns CDR1 KGHSH and CDR2 LQKENI. The CDR3 is made up of 15 amino acids. The V segment lost 1 base and the J segment 5 bases; nucleotides outside the gene matches: 5. DNA of the CDR3: TGTGCCAGCTCACCACGTGGGACTAGCATGGAGACCCAGTACTTC. Its translation: CASSPRGTSMETQYF.

The chain recombines TRBV7-9 with TRBJ2-7; possible D gene TRBD1, 6 bases. The CDR3 totals 14 residues. The germline V gene has CDR1 SEHNR and CDR2 FQNEAQ (reference sequence). The V and J ends lost 6 bases and 2 bases respectively, with 14 bases between them. CDR3 DNA: TGTGCCAGCAGTCCTCCGGGACAAGCCTACGAGCAGTACTTC. This sequence encodes CASSPPGQAYEQYF.

The chain joins TRBV7-8 to TRBJ1-5; 8 nucleotides match TRBD1. Germline lookup yields CDR1 SGHVS and CDR2 FQNEAQ. Germline trimming cut 5 bases from V and 6 bases from J; bases unmatched to any gene: 12. The CDR3 runs to 16 residues. As DNA, the CDR3 is TGTGCCAGCAGCCCCGAAGCGACAGGGGCGGGTCAGCCCCAGCATTTT. Protein sequence: CASSPEATGAGQPQHF.

The sample holds one count of this clone. The chain combines TRBV18 with TRBJ2-7; D is ambiguous. The CDR3 loop spans 13 amino acids. CDR1 and CDR2 from the germline V gene are KGHSH and LQKENI. Between the trimmed V and J ends, which lost 2 bases and 3 bases, there was a span of 8 bases. CDR3 DNA: TGTGCCAGCTCACCAGTATCCAGCTACGAGCAGTACTTC. It translates to CASSPVSSYEQYF.

The rearrangement links TRBV11-2 to TRBJ2-2; D may be TRBD2 (6 bases). Deletions cut 1 base from V and 6 bases from J, with 9 bases between. CDR1 SGHAT and CDR2 FQNNGV come from the germline V gene. The CDR3 consists of 14 residues. This CDR3 is CASSLGTGAGELFF. Here the CDR3 DNA reads TGTGCCAGCAGCTTAGGTACGGGAGCCGGGGAGCTGTTTTTT.

V is TRBV5-1 and J is TRBJ1-1, with TRBD1 identical over 9 bases. The V gene's germline CDR1 is SGHRS and CDR2 YFSETQ. V gave up 5 bases and J gave up 4 bases; unmatched junction bases: 9. The CDR3 has 15 amino acids. The DNA for the CDR3 is TGCGCCAGCAGGTCACAGGGGGCGCAGGGCACTGAAGCTTTCTTT. Protein sequence: CASRSQGAQGTEAFF.

This chain connects TRBV5-4 to TRBJ2-3, with 10 bases that match TRBD2. Germline V gene lookup returns CDR1 SGHNT and CDR2 YYREEE (reference sequence). This CDR3 comprises 15 residues. V gave up 0 bases and J gave up 7 bases; unmatched junction bases: 5. The CDR3 DNA sequence: TGTGCCAGCAGCTTGGGAGCAGCGGGGGGGAATACGCAGTATTTT. Translating it yields CASSLGAAGGNTQYF. The full variable domain, in which reference TRBV5-4 and TRBJ2-3 provide the parts outside the CDR3, is ETGVTQSPTHLIKTRGQQVTLRCSSQSGHNTVSWYQQALGQGPQFIFQYYREEENGRGNFPPRFSGLQFPNYSSELNVNALELDDSALYLCASSLGAAGGNTQYFGPGTRLTVL.

This chain connects TRBV29-1 to TRBJ2-5; 7 nucleotides align to TRBD1. The CDR3 is 13 residues long. V lost 6 bases, J lost 0 bases, and 4 bases stayed unmatched. Germline V gives CDR1 SQVTM, CDR2 ANQGSEA. CDR3 sequence reads: CSVEQGYQETQYF. CDR3 sequence (DNA): TGCAGCGTCGAACAGGGGTACCAAGAGACCCAGTACTTC.

The CDR3 loop is CASRSDRGTMNTEAFF. The CDR3 bases are TGCGCCAGCAGATCCGACAGGGGAACGATGAACACTGAAGCTTTCTTT. The chain couples TRBV5-1 to TRBJ1-1; TRBD1 aligns across 8 bases. Germline trimming cut 5 bases from V and 0 bases from J; bases unmatched to any gene: 9. Germline V gene lookup returns CDR1 SGHRS and CDR2 YFSETQ. The CDR3 contains 16 residues.

This chain links TRBV25-1 with TRBJ2-3; D is possibly TRBD1 (7 bases). The CDR3 runs to 16 residues. Trimming removed 5 bases from V and 3 bases from J, with 18 bases in between. Germline assignment: CDR1 MGHDK and CDR2 SYGVNS. The CDR3 reads CASSRRHAGGTDTQYF. For the CDR3, the DNA is TGTGCCAGCAGTAGACGACATGCAGGGGGGACAGATACGCAGTATTTT. Full variable domain (outside the CDR3, taken from reference TRBV25-1 and TRBJ2-3): EADIYQTPRYLVIGTGKKITLECSQTMGHDKMYWYQQDPGMELHLIHYSYGVNSTEKGDLSSESTVSRIRTEHFPLTLESARPSHTSQYLCASSRRHAGGTDTQYFGPGTRLTVL.

This clone was counted once. The chain links TRBV29-1 to TRBJ1-2; possibly TRBD1 for D (6 bases). The CDR3 spans 16 residues. The V gene's germline CDR1 is SQVTM and CDR2 ANQGSEA. V was cut by 7 bases and J by 0 bases, with 21 bases left in between. The CDR3 region is CSATPRGGGPNYGYTF. CDR3 coding DNA: TGCAGCGCGACACCCCGAGGGGGGGGGCCTAACTATGGCTACACCTTC. Using reference TRBV29-1 and TRBJ1-2 for the parts outside the CDR3, the full variable domain is SAVISQKPSRDICQRGTSLTIQCQVDSQVTMMFWYRQQPGQSLTLIATANQGSEATYESGFVIDKFPISRPNLTFSTLTVSNMSPEDSSIYLCSATPRGGGPNYGYTFGSGTRLTVV.

This clone was detected once. The J gene is TRBJ2-1, the V gene TRBV5-1, with 8 bases aligning to TRBD2. Germline V gene data show CDR1 as SGHRS and CDR2 as YFSETQ. This CDR3 has 14 amino acids. The trim removed 4 bases at V and 6 bases at J, leaving 6 bases unmatched. The CDR3 sequence is CASSPRLASNEQFF. The CDR3 DNA reads TGCGCCAGCAGCCCAAGACTAGCGAGCAATGAGCAGTTCTTC.

The rearrangement links TRBV5-1 to TRBJ2-1; weak D call: TRBD2 (7 bases). This CDR3 has 14 residues. Germline V lookup: CDR1 SGHRS, CDR2 YFSETQ. With 7 bases removed from V and 1 base from J, the gap between germline ends came to 12 bases. In DNA, the CDR3 is TGCGCCAGCGGGGGCGGGAGTTCCTACAATGAGCAGTTCTTC. Translation gives CASGGGSSYNEQFF.

This sequence joins TRBV5-1 and TRBJ2-7; tentative D call: TRBD2 (6 bases). The DNA end is more similar to TRBJ2-1, so the J call may be wrong. The CDR3 covers 15 residues. Germline CDR1 and CDR2: SGHRS and YFSETQ. CDR3 nucleotides: TGCGCCAGCAGCTTGGCCTTGCGGGACTACAATGAGCAGTTCTTC. This sequence encodes CASSLALRDYNEQFF.

The chain joins TRBV3-1 (or the pseudogene TRBV3-2) to TRBJ2-1; 8 positions agree with TRBD2. CDR1 LGHDT and CDR2 YNNKEL come from the germline V gene (reference sequence). This CDR3 region has 12 residues. The V and J ends lost 5 bases and 14 bases, in that order; junction bases with no gene match: 8. The CDR3 loop reads CASSGRGAEEFF. DNA of the CDR3: TGTGCCAGCAGCGGGCGGGGGGCGGAGGAGTTCTTC.

The chain recombines TRBV5-4 with TRBJ2-3; D unclear. Trimming shortened V by 2 bases and J by 0 bases, and 7 bases separated the two germline ends. The germline V gene encodes CDR1 SGHNT and CDR2 YYREEE (reference sequence). The CDR3 loop spans 14 amino acids. The CDR3 region is CASSLRFSTDTQYF. The CDR3 DNA sequence: TGTGCCAGCAGCTTACGGTTTAGCACAGATACGCAGTATTTT. The whole variable domain, remainder taken from reference TRBV5-4 and TRBJ2-3, is ETGVTQSPTHLIKTRGQQVTLRCSSQSGHNTVSWYQQALGQGPQFIFQYYREEENGRGNFPPRFSGLQFPNYSSELNVNALELDDSALYLCASSLRFSTDTQYFGPGTRLTVL.

This clone was recorded only once. The V and J genes are TRBV6-6 and TRBJ2-2, with 9 bases identical to TRBD1. The length of the CDR3 is 16 residues. V trimming: 5 bases; J trimming: 5 bases; junction bases outside the gene matches: 9. Per the germline V gene, CDR1 is MNHNY and CDR2 is SVGAGI (reference sequence). CDR3 sequence: CASSRRTGDRTGELFF. For the CDR3, the DNA is TGTGCCAGCAGTCGCAGGACAGGGGATCGGACCGGGGAGCTGTTTTTT.

The J gene is TRBJ2-1, the V gene TRBV10-1; possibly TRBD1 for D (6 bases). Germline-derived CDR1 and CDR2 are WNHNN and SYGVQD (reference sequence). The CDR3 length is 15 residues. V gave up 0 bases and J gave up 0 bases, with 6 bases separating them. This CDR3 reads CASSESGASYNEQFF. The CDR3 DNA is TGCGCCAGCAGTGAGTCGGGGGCCTCCTACAATGAGCAGTTCTTC.

The chain employs TRBV30 and TRBJ2-3; TRBD1 agrees at 11 bases. Germline trimming cut 2 bases from V and 0 bases from J; bases unmatched to any gene: 4. CDR3 length equals 16 residues. CDR1 is GTSNPN, CDR2 SVGIG, per germline (reference sequence). The CDR3 loop reads CAWSTGTGGSTDTQYF. The DNA for the CDR3 is TGTGCCTGGAGTACCGGGACAGGGGGTAGCACAGATACGCAGTATTTT.